This T cell receptor (beta chain) comes out of a study of shared clonotypes between healthy human individuals. V lost 5 bases and J lost 10, with 18 bases in between. The CDR3 is 14 amino acids. Per germline, CDR1 SGHRS and CDR2 YFSETQ. Assay used: immunoSEQ multiplex PCR; TCRdb lists only in-frame clones, some missing. This table has fewer than 200,000 clones, just under 95% appearing once. This sequence joins TRBV5-1 and TRBJ1-4; D is possibly TRBD1 (5 bases). Sequencing was performed on naive CD4+ T cells sorted from blood. Documented subset: CD45RA+ positively selected. The clonotype was recovered from a woman aged 30 to 39 in good health. In DNA form, the CDR3 reads TGCGCCAGCAGATCGGGACCGGAGGTTGTAAAACTGTTTTTT. It encodes CASRSGPEVVKLFF.